The clone carrying this TCR beta chain was counted only a few times. This table comes from immunoSEQ multiplex PCR, and its TCRdb copy is limited to in-frame clones, with some not included. The sample lists fewer than 800,000 clones, 80% to 90% occurring once. The record originates from a study of Ad26.COV2.S vaccination and SARS-CoV-2 variants. Sample treatment: roughly 19 received Ad26.COV2.S at low or high dose, single or two shots; 5 received placebo; per-sample allocation not given. Material that was analyzed had been drawn on day 63 after the first vaccine or placebo injection. An adult aged 18-55 years in Boston served as the donor. Germline CDR1 is KGHDR and CDR2 is SFDVKD. V lost 4 bases and J lost 4; bases outside the gene matches: 5. This CDR3 has 14 amino acids.

Sequencing used peripheral blood, obtained in a trial of Ad26.COV2.S vaccine versus placebo. The V and J genes are TRBV24-1 and TRBJ1-2; 7 bases align to TRBD1. This TCR was sampled from a person between 18 and 59 years old who received the Ad26.COV2.S COVID-19 vaccine or a placebo. The CDR3 DNA reads as TGTGCCACCAGTGACCCTGGACAGGTCTATGGCTACACCTTC. Its translation: CATSDPGQVYGYTF.